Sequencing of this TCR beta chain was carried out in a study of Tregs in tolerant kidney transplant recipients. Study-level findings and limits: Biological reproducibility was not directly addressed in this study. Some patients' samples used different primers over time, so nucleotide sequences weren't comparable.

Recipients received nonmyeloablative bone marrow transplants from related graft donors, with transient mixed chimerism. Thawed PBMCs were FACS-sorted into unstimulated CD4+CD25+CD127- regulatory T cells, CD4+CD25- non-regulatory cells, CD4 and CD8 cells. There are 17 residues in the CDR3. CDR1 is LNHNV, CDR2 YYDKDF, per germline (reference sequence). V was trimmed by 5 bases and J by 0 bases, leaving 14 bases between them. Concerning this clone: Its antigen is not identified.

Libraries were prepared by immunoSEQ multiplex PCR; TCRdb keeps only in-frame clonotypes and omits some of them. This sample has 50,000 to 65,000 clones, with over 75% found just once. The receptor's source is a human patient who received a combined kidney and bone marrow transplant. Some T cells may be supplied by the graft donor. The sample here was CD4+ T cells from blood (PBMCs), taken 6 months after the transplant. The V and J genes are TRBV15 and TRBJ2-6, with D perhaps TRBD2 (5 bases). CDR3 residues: CATSGPDGNSGANVLTF. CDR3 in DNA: TGTGCCACCAGCGGGCCCGACGGGAACTCTGGGGCCAACGTCCTGACTTTC.